A single sample gave rise to the 14 T cell receptor beta chains below, sequenced in a study of Ad26.COV2.S vaccination and SARS-CoV-2 variants. Treatment defined: over 15 received Ad26.COV2.S at low or high dose, single or two shots; several received placebo; per-sample allocation not given. Specimen acquisition occurred on day 63 following the initial vaccine or placebo injection. Sequencing was performed with immunoSEQ multiplex PCR; in TCRdb, only in-frame clones are kept and a portion is missing. Of 400,000 or so clones in the sample, about 85% were seen once. This material consisted of peripheral blood, taken in a trial of Ad26.COV2.S vaccine versus placebo. The receptors here all came from a person aged 18 to 59 who received the Ad26.COV2.S COVID-19 vaccine or a placebo.

This chain connects TRBV19 to TRBJ1-2; 7 positions agree with TRBD1. Germline V CDR1 and CDR2: LNHDA, SQIVND (reference sequence). With 6 bases clipped from V and 6 bases from J, the junction kept 7 bases outside the gene matches. The CDR3 has 13 amino acids. Here the CDR3 DNA reads TGTGCCAGTAGCAACAGGGGCCTGAATGGCTACACCTTC. It yields the protein CASSNRGLNGYTF.

This clone was seen a single time. The chain couples TRBV5-1 to TRBJ1-1; 7 bases match TRBD1. After removal of 3 bases from V and 4 bases from J, the junction contained 6 bases not matched to a gene. The germline V gene has CDR1 SGHRS and CDR2 YFSETQ. The CDR3 has 14 amino acids. The CDR3 DNA reads TGCGCCAGCAGCTACGACAGGGTTCCCACTGAAGCTTTCTTT. It yields the protein CASSYDRVPTEAFF.

The rearrangement links TRBV19 to TRBJ1-2; 9 nucleotides match TRBD1. V was clipped by 3 bases and J by 4 bases; unmatched bases: 3. Germline lookup yields CDR1 LNHDA and CDR2 SQIVND (reference sequence). The CDR3 has 14 residues. The CDR3 region is CASSMDRGFYGYTF. In DNA, the CDR3 is TGTGCCAGTAGTATGGACAGGGGATTCTATGGCTACACCTTC.

This rearrangement joins TRBV5-4 to TRBJ1-1, with TRBD1 matching 7 bases. The CDR3 is made up of 14 amino acids. Germline values: CDR1 SGHNT, CDR2 YYREEE (reference sequence). Losses at the gene ends were 4 bases for V and 1 base for J; bases not matched to a gene: 4. The CDR3 region is CASSPNRGNTEAFF. The CDR3 DNA reads as TGTGCCAGCAGCCCTAACAGGGGGAACACTGAAGCTTTCTTT.

The rearrangement joins TRBV6-5 to TRBJ2-3, with D maybe TRBD2 (7 bases). The CDR3 has 14 amino acids. Germline V gives CDR1 MNHEY, CDR2 SVGAGI. Trimming took off 6 bases at V and 3 bases at J, with 13 bases between the two ends. The CDR3: CASRGGGGTDTQYF. The CDR3 DNA reads TGTGCCAGCAGGGGGGGAGGGGGGACAGATACGCAGTATTTT.

This clone came up once. The chain uses TRBV28 and TRBJ1-1, with D maybe TRBD1 (6 bases). There are 13 residues in the CDR3. Trimming pared 1 base from V and 4 bases from J, leaving 7 bases between. Germline V gene lookup returns CDR1 MDHEN and CDR2 SYDVKM. CDR3 sequence reads: CASSLLGATEAFF. In nucleotides, the CDR3 is TGTGCCAGCAGTTTATTGGGGGCCACTGAAGCTTTCTTT.

The chain couples TRBV6-2 or TRBV6-3 to TRBJ1-1; D remains unclear. Between the trimmed V and J ends, which lost 1 base and 5 bases, there was a span of 2 bases. CDR1 and CDR2 (germline): MNHEY, SVGEGT. The CDR3 is made up of 11 amino acids. CDR3 sequence (DNA): TGTGCCAGCAGTTACTTTACTGAAGCTTTCTTT. It yields the protein CASSYFTEAFF.

This chain uses TRBV10-3 with TRBJ1-1; 9 bases fit TRBD1. The J segment lost 1 base and the V segment lost 6 bases, leaving 9 bases of the junction unmatched. This CDR3 comprises 16 residues. The germline V gene encodes CDR1 ENHRY and CDR2 SYGVKD. The DNA of the CDR3 is TGTGCCATCAGCCGGTACATGGGACAGGGGAACACTGAAGCTTTCTTT. Its protein is CAISRYMGQGNTEAFF.

This chain links TRBV19 with TRBJ2-1; D perhaps matches TRBD1 (5 bases). V lost 2 bases and J lost 9, with 11 bases in between. Germline V gives CDR1 LNHDA, CDR2 SQIVND (reference sequence). This CDR3 region has 13 residues. In nucleotides, the CDR3 is TGTGCCAGTAGTATACGACAGTTGGGTGAGCAGTTCTTC. It translates to CASSIRQLGEQFF.

This chain uses TRBV6-2 or TRBV6-3 with TRBJ2-7, with D possibly matching TRBD2 (5 bases). Germline values: CDR1 MNHEY, CDR2 SVGEGT. Trimming removed 5 bases at V and 5 bases at J, with 19 bases between. The CDR3 loop spans 15 amino acids. The CDR3 reads CASSKDSSGLNEQYF. The CDR3 DNA reads as TGTGCCAGCAGTAAGGACTCAAGCGGTCTTAACGAGCAGTACTTC.

V gene TRBV5-8 combines with J gene TRBJ1-6; no firm D call. CDR1 is SGHTS, CDR2 YDEGEE, per germline. The CDR3 covers 11 residues. The V and J ends lost 4 bases and 13 bases respectively, with 9 bases between them. The CDR3 nucleotides read TGTGCCAGCAGCGCGTCTGCGCCCCTCCACTTT. The encoded protein is CASSASAPLHF.

The CDR3 spells CASSLETGSGELFF. As DNA, the CDR3 is TGCGCCAGCAGCTTGGAGACAGGGTCCGGGGAGCTGTTTTTT. This chain connects TRBV5-1 to TRBJ2-2; 7 bases are a match to TRBD1. The CDR3 is 14 residues long. Looked up from germline, CDR1 is SGHRS and CDR2 is YFSETQ. Trimming cost V 0 bases and J 6 bases; bases outside gene matches: 2.

This clone was picked up one time. V is TRBV5-1 and J is TRBJ2-5, with 9 bases that match TRBD2. Germline loops: CDR1 SGHRS, CDR2 YFSETQ. This CDR3 has 16 amino acids. The V gene end was trimmed by 4 bases and the J gene end by 0 bases; junction bases not matched to a gene: 7. The CDR3 is CASSEPGLANQETQYF. The CDR3 coding sequence is TGCGCCAGCAGCGAACCGGGACTAGCAAACCAAGAGACCCAGTACTTC.

The table lists this clone with a count of one. The gene calls are TRBV4-3 and TRBJ1-2; D gene unclear. Trimming left V 0 bases short and J 8 bases short, with 16 bases between. CDR1 LGHNA and CDR2 YSLEER come from the germline V gene. CDR3 length: 15 residues. For the CDR3, the DNA is TGCGCCAGCAGCCAAGACCGGGCAAGGATAGGGGGCTACACCTTC. Its protein product is CASSQDRARIGGYTF.